The source of this TCR beta chain is a study of blood T cell repertoires in COVID-19. At the level of the study: From the United States, Italy and Spain came samples of acute and convalescent COVID-19. From T cells, B-cell-depleted T cells, or PBMCs came the material, which was cDNA or gDNA.

The assay was immunoSEQ multiplex PCR, and TCRdb's table has in-frame clones only and misses some. This sample has 55,000 to 65,000 clones; 81% occur once, and the top ten carry more than 30%. Per germline, CDR1 LGHDT and CDR2 YNNKEL (reference sequence). This CDR3 has 14 amino acids. Trimming stripped 0 bases from V and 4 bases from J, with 9 bases between. The specimen sequenced was peripheral blood. This clonotype originated in a man aged 55 to 70 with COVID-19, enrolled during active disease. V is TRBV3-1 (or the pseudogene TRBV3-2) and J is TRBJ1-1; D gene unclear. The CDR3 region has the DNA TGTGCCAGCAGCCAAGATTTCAGTTCCACTGAAGCTTTCTTT. The encoded protein is CASSQDFSSTEAFF.